This T cell receptor (beta chain) emerged from a study of T cell repertoires in cytomegalovirus infection. Across the study: CMV epitopes in the study were HLA-C-restricted (recently identified) and HLA-B-restricted (well studied). CMV infection and matching HLA type were both indicated by public TCR beta signatures. Study outcomes and limitations: Across the ex vivo response, the dominant clonotypes were HLA-C-restricted CMV-specific TCR beta clonotypes. Identification of carriers of CMV plus the relevant HLA was achieved through cumulative public TCR beta family frequency.

TCRdb reanalysed the reads using MiXCR and keeps one entry per CDR3 protein. The data show about a million distinct CDR3 sequences, with 30% to 40% seen just once and roughly an eighth held by the top ten. A note on this clonotype: Its antigen is not known.

The sample consisted of cultured CD8+ T cells from PBMCs, taken from culture after CMV antigen stimulation. This clonotype was obtained from a human donor in good health (CMV status not recorded). Some clones in this sample may be carry-over from other donors' samples.

CDR3 in amino acids: CATSLSGNTEAFF. CDR3 in DNA: TGTGCCACCTCCCTCTCAGGGAACACTGAAGCTTTCTTT. The genes are TRBV25-1 and TRBJ1-1; D gene unclear. Per germline, CDR1 MGHDK and CDR2 SYGVNS. The CDR3 covers 13 residues. Trimming removed 10 bases at V and 1 base at J, with 13 bases between.